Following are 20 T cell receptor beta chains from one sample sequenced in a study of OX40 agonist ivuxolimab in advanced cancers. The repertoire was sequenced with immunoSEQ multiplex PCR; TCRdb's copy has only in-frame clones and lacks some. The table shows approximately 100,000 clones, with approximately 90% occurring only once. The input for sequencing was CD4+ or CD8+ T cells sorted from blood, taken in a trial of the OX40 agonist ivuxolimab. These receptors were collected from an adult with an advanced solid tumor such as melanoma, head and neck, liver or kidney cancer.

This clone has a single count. This CDR3 is CATSRDLAGSSDTQYF. The CDR3 coding sequence is TGTGCCACCAGCAGAGATCTTGCGGGTTCGTCAGATACGCAGTATTTT. The rearrangement joins TRBV15 to TRBJ2-3; possible D gene TRBD2, 5 bases. CDR1 and CDR2 (germline): LNHNV, YYDKDF (reference sequence). This CDR3 spans 16 amino acids. Trimming stripped 0 bases from V and 4 bases from J, with 14 bases between.

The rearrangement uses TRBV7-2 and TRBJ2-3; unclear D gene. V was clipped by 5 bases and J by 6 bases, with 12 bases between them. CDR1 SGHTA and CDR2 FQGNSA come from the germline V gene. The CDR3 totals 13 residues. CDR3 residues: CASSLGRFDTQYF. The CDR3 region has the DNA TGTGCCAGCAGCCTCGGAAGGTTCGATACGCAGTATTTT.

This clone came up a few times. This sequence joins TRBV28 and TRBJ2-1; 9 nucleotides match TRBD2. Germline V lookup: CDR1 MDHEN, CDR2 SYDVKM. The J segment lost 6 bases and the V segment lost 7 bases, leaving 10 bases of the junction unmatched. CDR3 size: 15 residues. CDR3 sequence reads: CASKSGAGGFNEQFF. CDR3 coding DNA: TGTGCCAGCAAGAGTGGAGCGGGAGGTTTCAATGAGCAGTTCTTC.

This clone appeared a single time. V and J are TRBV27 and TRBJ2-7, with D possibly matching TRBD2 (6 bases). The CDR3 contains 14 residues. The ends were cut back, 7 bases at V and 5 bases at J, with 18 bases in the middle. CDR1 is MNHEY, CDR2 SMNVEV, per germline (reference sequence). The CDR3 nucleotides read TGTGCCAGCATCCGGGCGGGAAAATGGAACGAGCAGTACTTC. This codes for CASIRAGKWNEQYF.

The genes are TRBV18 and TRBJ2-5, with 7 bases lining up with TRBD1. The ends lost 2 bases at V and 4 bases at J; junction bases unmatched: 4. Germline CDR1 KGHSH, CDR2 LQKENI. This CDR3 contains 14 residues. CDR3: CASSPSTGRETQYF. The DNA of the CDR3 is TGTGCCAGCTCACCATCGACAGGGAGAGAGACCCAGTACTTC. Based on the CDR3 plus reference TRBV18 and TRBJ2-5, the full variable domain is NAGVMQNPRHLVRRRGQEARLRCSPMKGHSHVYWYRQLPEEGLKFMVYLQKENIIDESGMPKERFSAEFPKEGPSILRIQQVVRGDSAAYFCASSPSTGRETQYFGPGTRLLVL.

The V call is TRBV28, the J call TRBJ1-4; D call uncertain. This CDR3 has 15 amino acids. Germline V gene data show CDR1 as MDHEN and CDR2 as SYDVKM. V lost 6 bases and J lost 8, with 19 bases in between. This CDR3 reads CASSPPNGLGEKLFF. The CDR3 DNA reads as TGTGCCAGCAGCCCTCCCAATGGGCTGGGGGAAAAACTGTTTTTT. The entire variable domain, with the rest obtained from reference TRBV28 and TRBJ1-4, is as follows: DVKVTQSSRYLVKRTGEKVFLECVQDMDHENMFWYRQDPGLGLRLIYFSYDVKMKEKGDIPEGYSVSREKKERFSLILESASTNQTSMYLCASSPPNGLGEKLFFGSGTQLSVL.

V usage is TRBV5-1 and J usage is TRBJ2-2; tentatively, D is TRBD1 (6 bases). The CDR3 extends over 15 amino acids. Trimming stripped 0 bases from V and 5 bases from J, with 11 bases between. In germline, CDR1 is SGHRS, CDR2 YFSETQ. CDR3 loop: CASSLAGTTTGELFF. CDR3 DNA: TGCGCCAGCAGCTTGGCCGGGACAACAACCGGGGAGCTGTTTTTT.

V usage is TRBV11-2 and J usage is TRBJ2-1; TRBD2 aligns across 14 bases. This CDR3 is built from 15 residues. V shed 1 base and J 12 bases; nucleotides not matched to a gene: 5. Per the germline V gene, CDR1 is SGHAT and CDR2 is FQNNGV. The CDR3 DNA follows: TGTGCCAGCAGCTTAGTCGGGACTAGCGGGAGAGGGCAGTTCTTC. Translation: CASSLVGTSGRGQFF.

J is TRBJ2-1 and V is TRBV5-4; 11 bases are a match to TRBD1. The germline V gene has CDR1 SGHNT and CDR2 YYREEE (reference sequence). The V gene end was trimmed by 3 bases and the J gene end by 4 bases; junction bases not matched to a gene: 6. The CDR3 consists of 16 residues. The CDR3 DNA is TGTGCCAGCAGCTCCGGCGGGACAGGGGGATACAATGAGCAGTTCTTC. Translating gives CASSSGGTGGYNEQFF.

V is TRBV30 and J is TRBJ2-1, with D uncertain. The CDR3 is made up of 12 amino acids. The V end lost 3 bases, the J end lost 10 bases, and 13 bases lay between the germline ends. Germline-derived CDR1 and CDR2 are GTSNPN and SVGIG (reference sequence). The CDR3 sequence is CAWSRTNPEQFF. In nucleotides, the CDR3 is TGTGCCTGGAGCCGCACAAACCCCGAGCAGTTCTTC.

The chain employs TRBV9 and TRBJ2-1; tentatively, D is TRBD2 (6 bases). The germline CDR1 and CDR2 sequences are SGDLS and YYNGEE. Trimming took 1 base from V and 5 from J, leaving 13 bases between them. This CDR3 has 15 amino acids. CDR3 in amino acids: CASSVYAGPNNEQFF. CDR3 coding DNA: TGTGCCAGCAGCGTATATGCGGGGCCTAACAATGAGCAGTTCTTC.

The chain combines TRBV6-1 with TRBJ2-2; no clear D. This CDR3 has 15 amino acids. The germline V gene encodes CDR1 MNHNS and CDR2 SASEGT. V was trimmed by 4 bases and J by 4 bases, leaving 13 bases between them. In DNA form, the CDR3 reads TGTGCCAGCAGTGCAGTTTTTGGGTCCACCGGGGAGCTGTTTTTT. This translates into CASSAVFGSTGELFF.

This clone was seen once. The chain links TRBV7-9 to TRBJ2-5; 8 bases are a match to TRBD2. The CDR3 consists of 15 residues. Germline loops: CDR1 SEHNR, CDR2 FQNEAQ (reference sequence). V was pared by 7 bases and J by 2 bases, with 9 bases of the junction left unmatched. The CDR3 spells CASTGGGGPQETQYF. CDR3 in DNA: TGTGCCAGCACCGGGGGGGGCGGGCCTCAAGAGACCCAGTACTTC.

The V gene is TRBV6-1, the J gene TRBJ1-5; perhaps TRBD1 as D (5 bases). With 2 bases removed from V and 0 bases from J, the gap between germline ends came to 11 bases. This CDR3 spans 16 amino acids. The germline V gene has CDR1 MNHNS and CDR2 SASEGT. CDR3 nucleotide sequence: TGTGCCAGCAGTGAACAGACAGCTTATAGCAATCAGCCCCAGCATTTT. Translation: CASSEQTAYSNQPQHF.

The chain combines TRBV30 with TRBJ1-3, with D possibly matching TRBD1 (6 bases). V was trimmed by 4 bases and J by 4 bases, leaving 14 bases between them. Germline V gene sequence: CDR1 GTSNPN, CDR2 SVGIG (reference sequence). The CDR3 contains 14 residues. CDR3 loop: CAWTGVQGGNTIYF. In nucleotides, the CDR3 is TGTGCCTGGACGGGGGTACAGGGAGGAAACACCATATATTTT.

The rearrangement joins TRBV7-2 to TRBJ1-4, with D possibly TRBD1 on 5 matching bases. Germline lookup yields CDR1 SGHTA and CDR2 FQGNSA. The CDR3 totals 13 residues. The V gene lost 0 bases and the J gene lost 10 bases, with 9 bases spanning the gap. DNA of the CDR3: TGTGCCAGCAGCTTAGCCCCGGGGGGAAAACTGTTTTTT. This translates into CASSLAPGGKLFF.

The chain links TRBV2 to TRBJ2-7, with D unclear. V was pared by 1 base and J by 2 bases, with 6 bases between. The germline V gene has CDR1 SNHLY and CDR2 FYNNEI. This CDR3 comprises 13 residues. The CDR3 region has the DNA TGTGCCAGCAGTGAAGGAGTCGCCTACGAGCAGTACTTC. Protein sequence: CASSEGVAYEQYF.

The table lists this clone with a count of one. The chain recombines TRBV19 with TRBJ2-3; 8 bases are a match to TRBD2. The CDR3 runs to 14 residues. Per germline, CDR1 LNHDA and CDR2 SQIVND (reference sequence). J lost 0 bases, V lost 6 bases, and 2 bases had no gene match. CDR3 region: CASRASGSTDTQYF. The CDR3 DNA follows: TGTGCCAGTAGGGCTAGCGGGAGCACAGATACGCAGTATTTT.

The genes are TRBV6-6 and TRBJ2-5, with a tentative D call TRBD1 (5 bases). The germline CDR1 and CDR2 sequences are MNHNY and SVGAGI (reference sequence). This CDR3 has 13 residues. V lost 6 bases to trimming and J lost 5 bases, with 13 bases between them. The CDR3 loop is CASRGPTGETQYF. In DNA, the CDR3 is TGTGCCAGCAGGGGGCCGACCGGGGAGACCCAGTACTTC.

As DNA, the CDR3 is TGTGCCAGCAGTTTGCTATCGGGCCCCGGGAACGAAAAACTGTTTTTT. It is translated as CASSLLSGPGNEKLFF. V and J are TRBV28 and TRBJ1-4, with no clear D. Trimming stripped 3 bases from V and 8 bases from J, with 19 bases between. CDR3 length: 16 residues. Germline CDR1 MDHEN, CDR2 SYDVKM.